This passage covers 10 T cell receptor beta chains from one sample sequenced in a study of cytomegalovirus exposure and HLA in healthy donors listed by TCRdb under 2017. The receptor library was made with the immunoSEQ multiplex PCR assay. A mixture of 60 forward primers for TCR Vbeta segments and 13 reverse primers for TCR Jbeta segments was used in the multiplex PCR. TCRdb re-hosts the immuneACCESS table, in-frame sequences only. Its copies lack some clones; in the studies checked, an unresolved V gene accounts for under half of them, and the cause for the rest is not known. In this sample the table shows 100,000 to 120,000 clones, 65% to 80% of which occur a single time. The ten largest clones represent about 5.8% of the sample. Sequenced: PBMCs. The receptors stem from a male donor in good health and CMV-seronegative.

V is TRBV15 and J is TRBJ2-7, with D possibly matching TRBD1 (5 bases). CDR1 is LNHNV, CDR2 YYDKDF, per germline (reference sequence). V gave up 0 bases and J gave up 5 bases, with 14 bases separating them. CDR3 size: 15 residues. The CDR3 DNA sequence: TGTGCCACCAGCAGAGAACAGGTTGTAATCCACGAGCAGTACTTC. As protein: CATSREQVVIHEQYF.

The genes are TRBV14 and TRBJ2-1; D uncertain. Looked up from germline, CDR1 is SGHDN and CDR2 is FVKESK. The V end was cut by 1 base, the J end by 4 bases, with 17 bases between. The CDR3 covers 17 residues. CDR3 coding DNA: TGTGCCAGCAGCCAAGTACTTCCCGTTAGTCCGTACAATGAGCAGTTCTTC. Translated: CASSQVLPVSPYNEQFF.

The chain joins TRBV10-3 to TRBJ2-1; 10 nucleotides match TRBD2. J gave up 4 bases and V 10 bases, and 13 bases lay outside the gene matches. The CDR3 sequence is 16 residues long. Germline V gene lookup returns CDR1 ENHRY and CDR2 SYGVKD. CDR3 DNA: TGTGCCACCAGGGCCCAACTAGCGGGACTATACAATGAGCAGTTCTTC. Residues: CATRAQLAGLYNEQFF.

The V call is TRBV6-1, the J call TRBJ2-7; the D gene is possibly TRBD1 (5 bases). Trimming removed 4 bases from V and 5 bases from J, with 18 bases in between. The CDR3 loop spans 15 amino acids. CDR1 is MNHNS, CDR2 SASEGT, per germline. The CDR3 sequence is CASSARAGNPDEQYF. The CDR3 coding sequence is TGTGCCAGCAGTGCCCGGGCAGGGAACCCGGACGAGCAGTACTTC.

This clone showed up many times. CDR3 nucleotide sequence: TGTGCCAGCAGCGGACGGACTAGCCGGGAGACCCAGTACTTC. Its translation: CASSGRTSRETQYF. The chain combines TRBV9 with TRBJ2-5; TRBD2 agrees at 8 bases. The germline gives CDR1 SGDLS, CDR2 YYNGEE. This CDR3 is 14 amino acids long. V lost 3 bases to trimming and J lost 5 bases; unmatched junction nucleotides: 6.

This clone was counted once. The chain joins TRBV4-2 to TRBJ2-7, with TRBD1 matching 7 bases. The CDR3 is 14 residues long. The V and J ends lost 0 bases and 3 bases, in that order; junction bases with no gene match: 2. Germline loops: CDR1 LGHNA, CDR2 YNFKEQ. Written as DNA, the CDR3 is TGTGCCAGCAGCCAAGACACAGGGGACTACGAGCAGTACTTC. This codes for CASSQDTGDYEQYF.

The chain uses TRBV27 and TRBJ2-5, with 8 positions matching TRBD1. From germline, CDR1 is MNHEY and CDR2 SMNVEV (reference sequence). The CDR3 has 14 amino acids. The trim removed 10 bases at V and 1 base at J, leaving 8 bases unmatched. The CDR3 region is CATPGGRRQETQYF. The CDR3 coding sequence is TGTGCCACCCCAGGGGGCAGACGCCAAGAGACCCAGTACTTC.

The chain joins TRBV11-2 to TRBJ2-2, with D possibly matching TRBD2 (6 bases). The CDR3 has 16 amino acids. V was pared by 4 bases and J by 4 bases, with 16 bases between. Per germline, CDR1 SGHAT and CDR2 FQNNGV. The CDR3 DNA is TGTGCCAGCAGCTCCCAAGTGGGCGGGATCACCGGGGAGCTGTTTTTT. This encodes CASSSQVGGITGELFF.

In this sample, this clone turned up many times. Relative to the germline gene, one junction end is altered; a read error may explain this. The J gene is TRBJ1-3, the V gene TRBV19; D gene unclear. This CDR3 spans 8 amino acids. Germline loops: CDR1 LNHDA, CDR2 SQIVND (reference sequence). This CDR3 reads CASSDEVF. Written as DNA, the CDR3 is TGTGCCAGTAGTGACGAGGTTTTT.

The CDR3 here is CASRGTGGLNEKLFF. CDR3 nucleotides: TGTGCCAGCAGAGGGACAGGGGGGCTTAATGAAAAACTGTTTTTT. V is TRBV28 and J is TRBJ1-4; TRBD1 matches at 11 bases. The CDR3 has 15 amino acids. V lost 6 bases and J lost 4; bases outside the gene matches: 4. The germline gives CDR1 MDHEN, CDR2 SYDVKM.